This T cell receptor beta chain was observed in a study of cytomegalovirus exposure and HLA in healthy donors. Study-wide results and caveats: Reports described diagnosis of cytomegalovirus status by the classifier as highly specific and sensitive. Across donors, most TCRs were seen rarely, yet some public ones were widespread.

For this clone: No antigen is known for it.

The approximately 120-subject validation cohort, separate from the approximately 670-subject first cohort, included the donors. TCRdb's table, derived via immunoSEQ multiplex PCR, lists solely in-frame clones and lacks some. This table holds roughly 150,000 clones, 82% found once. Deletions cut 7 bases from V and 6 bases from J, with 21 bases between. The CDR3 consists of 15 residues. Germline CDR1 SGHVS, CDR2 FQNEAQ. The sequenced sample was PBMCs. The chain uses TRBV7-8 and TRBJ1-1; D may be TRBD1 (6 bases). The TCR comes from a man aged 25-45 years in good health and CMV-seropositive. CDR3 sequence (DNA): TGTGCCAGCATCCTCGGTGCGGGGGGCGCTTCTGAAGCTTTCTTT. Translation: CASILGAGGASEAFF.